The 18 T cell receptor beta chains in this list originate from one sample, sequenced in a study of cytomegalovirus exposure and HLA in healthy donors. The PCR used 60 Vbeta and 13 Jbeta primers. Some clones are missing from TCRdb's copy, which holds only in-frame ones; the method was immunoSEQ multiplex PCR. In the table there are 150,000 to 200,000 clones, roughly four fifths of which are singletons. Sequencing input: PBMCs. The receptors shown here come from a young man in good health and CMV-seronegative.

V usage is TRBV10-3 and J usage is TRBJ2-5; the match to TRBD1 covers 7 bases. After removal of 3 bases from V and 2 bases from J, the junction contained 9 bases not matched to a gene. Germline V gene data show CDR1 as ENHRY and CDR2 as SYGVKD. This CDR3 spans 16 amino acids. Here the CDR3 reads CAISEWDSTGQETQYF. DNA for the CDR3: TGTGCCATCAGTGAATGGGACAGTACCGGGCAAGAGACCCAGTACTTC.

The gene calls are TRBV5-1 and TRBJ2-7; maybe TRBD2 (5 bases). This CDR3 contains 15 residues. Germline V gene lookup returns CDR1 SGHRS and CDR2 YFSETQ. V was shortened by 4 bases and J by 3 bases, with 17 bases between the two germline ends. CDR3 amino acids: CASSKDYSSSYEQYF. The CDR3 coding sequence is TGCGCCAGCAGCAAAGACTATTCCTCGAGCTACGAGCAGTACTTC.

The chain recombines TRBV6-1 with TRBJ2-3; 8 bases fit TRBD1. CDR3 size: 16 residues. Germline assignment: CDR1 MNHNS and CDR2 SASEGT. The J segment lost 5 bases and the V segment lost 0 bases, leaving 7 bases of the junction unmatched. The CDR3 sequence: CASSEAPGRGQDTQYF. CDR3 coding DNA: TGTGCCAGCAGTGAAGCTCCCGGCAGGGGGCAAGATACGCAGTATTTT.

This clone was seen only once. This sequence joins TRBV15 and TRBJ2-1; D perhaps matches TRBD1 (5 bases). CDR3 length: 15 residues. V dropped 3 bases and J dropped 6 bases, with 15 bases sitting between them. CDR1 LNHNV and CDR2 YYDKDF come from the germline V gene (reference sequence). CDR3 nucleotides: TGTGCCACCAGCAGCGCGAACAGGCCTCTCAATGAGCAGTTCTTC. Its protein product is CATSSANRPLNEQFF.

V usage is TRBV6-5 and J usage is TRBJ2-7; 7 positions agree with TRBD1. The CDR3 spans 14 residues. The junction had 4 bases not matched to a gene; V was cut back by 2 bases and J by 3 bases. Per germline, CDR1 MNHEY and CDR2 SVGAGI. The CDR3 spells CASSYGTEYYEQYF. The CDR3 DNA sequence: TGTGCCAGCAGTTACGGGACAGAATACTACGAGCAGTACTTC.

V usage is TRBV28 and J usage is TRBJ1-3; D is unresolved. Trimming took 1 base from V and 0 from J, leaving 10 bases between them. This CDR3 region has 16 residues. Germline assignment: CDR1 MDHEN and CDR2 SYDVKM. CDR3 region: CASSLYSGNSGNTIYF. CDR3 nucleotide sequence: TGTGCCAGCAGTTTATACTCGGGAAACTCTGGAAACACCATATATTTT.

This clone has only one observation. This chain connects TRBV9 to TRBJ2-7, with a tentative D call TRBD2 (5 bases). V was pared by 0 bases and J by 3 bases, with 13 bases between. CDR3 length: 15 residues. CDR1 and CDR2 (germline): SGDLS, YYNGEE. CDR3 residues: CASSVGSTRGYEQYF. The DNA of the CDR3 is TGTGCCAGCAGCGTAGGCAGCACTCGGGGCTACGAGCAGTACTTC.

The chain has TRBV6-5 and TRBJ2-2; 9 bases match TRBD1. There are 15 residues in the CDR3. Germline CDR1 is MNHEY and CDR2 is SVGAGI. V shed 2 bases and J 5 bases; nucleotides not matched to a gene: 3. The CDR3 sequence: CASSYGTGITGELFF. The CDR3 region has the DNA TGTGCCAGCAGTTACGGGACAGGGATAACCGGGGAGCTGTTTTTT.

Details on this clone: The junction departs from germline at one end; a sequencing error may be responsible. The gene calls are TRBV7-9 and TRBJ2-1, with a tentative D call TRBD2 (7 bases). Germline CDR1 is SEHNR and CDR2 is FQNEAQ (reference sequence). The CDR3 runs 16 residues. This chain's CDR3 is CSSSLNTGTIYNEQFF. Here the CDR3 DNA reads TGTTCCAGCAGCTTAAACACAGGGACTATTTACAATGAGCAGTTCTTC.

This clone appeared a single time. The chain employs TRBV27 and TRBJ2-2; no reliable D call. Between the trimmed V and J ends, which lost 3 bases and 4 bases, there was a span of 6 bases. The length of the CDR3 is 13 residues. Per germline, CDR1 MNHEY and CDR2 SMNVEV (reference sequence). As DNA, the CDR3 is TGTGCCAGCAGTTTTGTCGGCACCGGGGAGCTGTTTTTT. Amino acids: CASSFVGTGELFF.

This chain uses TRBV7-5 with TRBJ1-2; the D call in the table, TRBD1, was not verified against the DNA. TRBV7-5 is a pseudogene locus. CDR3 length: 14 amino acids. The CDR3 reads CARSLVTGGYGYTF. CDR3 in DNA: TGTGCCAGAAGCTTAGTAACAGGGGGCTATGGCTACACCTTC.

The chain carries TRBV5-6 and TRBJ2-7; TRBD2 agrees at 8 bases. Germline-derived CDR1 and CDR2 are SGHDT and YYEEEE. The trim removed 0 bases at V and 6 bases at J, leaving 11 bases unmatched. This CDR3 spans 16 amino acids. The CDR3 protein is CASSLVIREGRREQYF. Written as DNA, the CDR3 is TGTGCCAGCAGCTTGGTTATTCGGGAGGGCCGACGCGAGCAGTACTTC.

The V call is TRBV5-1, the J call TRBJ2-5; a weak D match, TRBD1 (5 bases). Germline CDR1 and CDR2: SGHRS and YFSETQ. Trimming left V 4 bases short and J 5 bases short, with 12 bases between. CDR3 length: 13 amino acids. CDR3 sequence: CASSRGTMETQYF. The CDR3 nucleotides are TGCGCCAGCAGCAGGGGCACGATGGAGACCCAGTACTTC.

This chain uses TRBV6-6 with TRBJ1-1; no definite D call. CDR1 is MNHNY and CDR2 is SVGAGI in the germline V gene (reference sequence). V was cut by 5 bases and J by 1 base, with 17 bases left in between. CDR3 length: 16 amino acids. In nucleotides, the CDR3 is TGTGCCAGCAGTCCGCCCCTATCCGCGCCGAACACTGAAGCTTTCTTT. Translating gives CASSPPLSAPNTEAFF.

The chain links TRBV27 to TRBJ1-5; possibly TRBD1 for D (5 bases). The CDR3 length is 14 residues. CDR1 is MNHEY and CDR2 is SMNVEV in the germline V gene (reference sequence). Trimming left V 3 bases short and J 3 bases short, with 9 bases between. Here the CDR3 DNA reads TGTGCCAGCAGTTTGCGGGGGATCAATCAGCCCCAGCATTTT. Protein sequence: CASSLRGINQPQHF.

The CDR3 protein is CASSLVRGADTQYF. The CDR3 nucleotides read TGCGCCAGCAGCTTGGTAAGGGGTGCAGATACGCAGTATTTT. The chain carries TRBV5-1 and TRBJ2-3; D perhaps matches TRBD1 (5 bases). The V end was cut by 0 bases, the J end by 4 bases, with 9 bases between. Looked up from germline, CDR1 is SGHRS and CDR2 is YFSETQ. The CDR3 is 14 residues long.

The sample holds one count of this clone. CDR3 bases: TGCAGCGTTGTAGAGGGCGGGGGGGCCGTGCGCGAGCAGTACTTC. Its translation is CSVVEGGGAVREQYF. V gene TRBV29-1 combines with J gene TRBJ2-7; 9 bases line up with TRBD2. In germline, CDR1 is SQVTM, CDR2 ANQGSEA. Trimming took 4 bases from V and 6 from J; bases not matched to a gene: 13. This CDR3 spans 15 amino acids.

This clone appeared once. The genes are TRBV9 and TRBJ2-1; 9 bases map to TRBD2. CDR3 length: 18 amino acids. Losses at the gene ends were 0 bases for V and 12 bases for J; bases not matched to a gene: 19. CDR1 and CDR2 from the germline V gene are SGDLS and YYNGEE. The CDR3 sequence: CASSVVGGVIAGVGGQFF. The CDR3 DNA is TGTGCCAGCAGCGTAGTAGGCGGGGTTATAGCGGGAGTAGGGGGGCAGTTCTTC.